Listed below are T cell receptor beta chains from one sample, sequenced in a study of blood T cell repertoires in COVID-19. The data were produced by immunoSEQ multiplex PCR, yet TCRdb's version contains in-frame clones alone and is incomplete. The sample consists of around 190,000 clones, about 88% of them appearing once. The sample consisted of peripheral blood. These receptors were collected from a human donor in a cohort sampled during active COVID-19. Both conserved end residues are part of each CDR3. The D gene is left open where the match is weak. Some rows mark clone size as missing; the rest say once, few, many or name a class of expanded clone.

j_call | v_call | clone_size | d_call | cdr3_aa | cdr3_nt
TRBJ2-2 | TRBV28 | - | - | CASSRRVAANTGELFF | TGTGCCAGCAGCCGCCGGGTAGCGGCGAACACCGGGGAGCTGTTTTTT
TRBJ1-4 | TRBV5-1 | - | - | CASSSGTGDEKLFF | TGCGCCAGCAGCTCCGGAACGGGGGATGAAAAACTGTTTTTT
TRBJ2-1 | TRBV5-1 | - | TRBD2 | CASSSPGLAGQFF | TGCGCCAGCAGCTCCCCGGGACTAGCGGGGCAGTTCTTC
TRBJ1-2 | TRBV7-2 | - | - | CASSFGRSYGYTF | TGTGCCAGCAGCTTCGGGAGGTCCTATGGCTACACCTTC
TRBJ2-7 | TRBV7-2 | - | - | CASSPSHSHEQYF | TGTGCCAGCAGCCCGTCCCACAGCCACGAGCAGTACTTC
TRBJ2-7 | TRBV20-1 | - | - | CSAEANEQYF | TGCAGTGCTGAGGCAAACGAGCAGTACTTC
TRBJ1-2 | TRBV7-9 | - | TRBD1 | CASSQTGGELAYGYTF | TGTGCCAGCAGCCAGACAGGGGGCGAATTGGCCTATGGCTACACCTTC
TRBJ2-7 | TRBV24-1 | - | - | CATSAGRSYEQYF | TGTGCCACCAGTGCTGGCAGATCCTACGAGCAGTACTTC
TRBJ1-6 | TRBV7-2 | - | - | CASSLTAEHNSPLHF | TGTGCCAGCAGCTTAACTGCGGAGCATAATTCACCCCTCCACTTT
TRBJ1-2 | TRBV6-2/TRBV6-3 | - | - | CASSYARTGNIDYGYTF | TGTGCCAGCAGTTACGCCCGCACAGGGAATATCGACTATGGCTACACCTTC
TRBJ2-3 | TRBV5-1 | - | TRBD2 | CASSLGGGSDTQYF | TGCGCCAGCAGCCTCGGGGGAGGGTCAGATACGCAGTATTTT
TRBJ2-1 | TRBV28 | - | TRBD2 | CASSLLTSGRAEQGANEQFF | TGTGCCAGCAGTTTACTTACTAGCGGGAGGGCCGAACAAGGGGCCAATGAGCAGTTCTTC
TRBJ2-3 | TRBV10-2 | - | - | CATRTAGSDTQYF | TGCGCCACCCGGACGGCGGGGTCAGATACGCAGTATTTT
TRBJ2-3 | TRBV10-3 | - | TRBD2 | CATKPTSGGTTDTQYF | TGTGCCACCAAGCCCACTAGCGGGGGGACCACAGATACGCAGTATTTT
TRBJ2-1 | TRBV15 | - | TRBD1 | CATSRGEGAGNEQFF | TGTGCCACCAGCAGAGGAGAGGGGGCGGGTAATGAGCAGTTCTTC
TRBJ1-6 | TRBV7-2 | - | TRBD1 | CASSLQTGANSPLHF | TGTGCCAGCAGCTTACAGACAGGGGCAAATTCACCCCTCCACTTT
TRBJ1-3 | TRBV19 | - | - | CASSREGGYSTIYF | TGTGCCAGTTCTCGGGAAGGAGGTTACAGCACCATATATTTT
TRBJ2-1 | TRBV18 | - | TRBD1 | CASSPPGTAVYNEQFF | TGTGCCAGCTCACCACCGGGGACAGCAGTCTACAATGAGCAGTTCTTC
TRBJ2-2 | TRBV19 | - | - | CASSSGLANTGELFF | TGTGCCAGTTCCAGTGGCTTGGCGAACACCGGGGAGCTGTTTTTT
TRBJ2-1 | TRBV29-1 | once | - | CSVDRTDEQFF | TGCAGCGTTGATCGCACGGATGAGCAGTTCTTC
TRBJ1-5 | TRBV5-6 | - | TRBD1 | CASSLGAGGYSNQPQHF | TGTGCCAGCAGCTTGGGGGCAGGGGGCTATAGCAATCAGCCCCAGCATTTT
TRBJ2-1 | TRBV30 | - | TRBD2 | CAWSARRRETSEQFF | TGTGCCTGGAGCGCCAGGCGGCGGGAGACCTCTGAGCAGTTCTTC
TRBJ2-5 | TRBV9 | - | TRBD1 | CASSVGQGGTQYF | TGTGCCAGCAGCGTAGGACAGGGGGGGACCCAGTACTTC
TRBJ2-1 | TRBV7-2 | - | - | CASSFRGPGGDEQFF | TGTGCCAGCAGCTTCCGGGGCCCTGGGGGCGATGAGCAGTTCTTC
TRBJ1-1 | TRBV27 | - | - | CASSSRMSGAFF | TGTGCCAGCAGTTCTCGGATGTCAGGGGCTTTCTTT
TRBJ1-1 | TRBV6-5 | - | TRBD1 | CASRQGLGEAFF | TGTGCCAGCCGACAGGGTTTGGGTGAAGCTTTCTTT
TRBJ2-5 | TRBV2 | - | TRBD1 | CATLQTDRGKGETQYF | TGTGCCACCCTCCAGACGGACAGGGGAAAAGGAGAGACCCAGTACTTC
TRBJ1-1 | TRBV6-2/TRBV6-3 | - | - | CASSYYSGDTNTEAFF | TGTGCCAGCAGTTATTACAGCGGGGACACAAACACTGAAGCTTTCTTT
TRBJ1-1 | TRBV19 | - | - | CASSIRENSEAFF | TGTGCCAGTAGTATTAGGGAGAACTCTGAAGCTTTCTTT
TRBJ1-5 | TRBV19 | - | TRBD1 | CASSGTARDSNQPQHF | TGTGCCAGTAGTGGGACAGCGCGAGATAGCAATCAGCCCCAGCATTTT
TRBJ2-3 | TRBV6-1 | - | TRBD2 | CASSEVPTASGGADTQYF | TGTGCCAGCAGTGAAGTCCCGACGGCTAGCGGGGGGGCAGATACGCAGTATTTT
TRBJ1-4 | TRBV25-1 | - | - | CASSFKRAKGSEKLFF | TGTGCCAGCAGTTTCAAGAGGGCAAAAGGTAGTGAAAAACTGTTTTTT
TRBJ1-6 | TRBV18 | - | - | CASSPDGGWDSPLHF | TGTGCCAGCTCCCCGGACGGGGGGTGGGATTCACCCCTCCACTTT
TRBJ1-1 | TRBV25-1 | - | - | CASSLQANTEAFF | TGTGCCAGCAGTCTACAGGCGAACACTGAAGCTTTCTTT
TRBJ2-1 | TRBV5-8 | - | TRBD2 | CASSSGSLAGHYNEQFF | TGTGCCAGCAGCTCAGGGTCCCTAGCGGGGCATTACAATGAGCAGTTCTTC
TRBJ2-1 | TRBV29-1 | - | TRBD1 | CSVGDRESQFF | TGCAGCGTTGGGGACAGGGAGTCGCAGTTCTTC
TRBJ1-5 | TRBV30 | - | TRBD1 | CAWSSGTGGRQPQHF | TGTGCCTGGAGTTCCGGGACAGGGGGTAGACAGCCCCAGCATTTT
TRBJ2-5 | TRBV30 | - | TRBD1 | CACEGARMRETQYF | TGTGCCTGTGAGGGGGCGCGGATGCGAGAGACCCAGTACTTC
TRBJ2-7 | TRBV6-5 | - | TRBD1 | CASSWGQGSYEQYF | TGTGCCAGCTCATGGGGACAGGGGTCCTACGAGCAGTACTTC
TRBJ2-2 | TRBV4-1 | - | TRBD2 | CASSQGTSGAGELFF | TGCGCCAGCAGCCAAGGGACTAGCGGGGCGGGGGAGCTGTTTTTT
TRBJ2-6 | TRBV27 | - | TRBD1 | CASSLGQGLSGANVLTF | TGTGCCAGCAGTTTAGGACAGGGACTTTCTGGGGCCAACGTCCTGACTTTC
TRBJ1-6 | TRBV2 | - | - | CASSQNSPLHF | TGTGCCAGCAGCCAGAATTCACCCCTCCACTTT
TRBJ2-5 | TRBV20-1 | - | TRBD2 | CSASHGGGGANQETQYF | TGCAGTGCTAGTCACGGCGGCGGGGGGGCCAACCAAGAGACCCAGTACTTC
TRBJ1-5 | TRBV10-3 | - | - | CATLGGINQPQHF | TGTGCCACCCTCGGGGGGATCAATCAGCCCCAGCATTTT
TRBJ1-2 | TRBV5-1 | once | - | CASSLTGVNYGYTF | TGCGCCAGCAGCTTGACCGGGGTGAACTATGGCTACACCTTC
TRBJ1-1 | TRBV5-6 | few | - | CASSLHEAFF | TGTGCCAGCAGCTTACATGAAGCTTTCTTT